This T cell receptor beta chain was observed in a study of blood T cell repertoires in COVID-19. There are 15 residues in the CDR3. Germline CDR1 MNHEY, CDR2 SVGAGI. V lost 6 bases and J lost 0, with 11 bases in between. This table comes from immunoSEQ multiplex PCR, and its TCRdb copy is limited to in-frame clones, with some not included. The data show tens of thousands of clones, with approximately 85% seen just once and about 25% held by the top ten. The source of this sequence is a human donor in a cohort sampled during active COVID-19. Sequencing was carried out using peripheral blood. The chain joins TRBV6-5 to TRBJ1-4, with D unresolved. The CDR3 here is CASSLTSSTNEKLFF. DNA for the CDR3: TGTGCCAGCAGCCTGACATCTTCAACTAATGAAAAACTGTTTTTT.